This T cell receptor (beta chain) originates from a study of CD8+ T cells in alopecia areata. It was from PBMCs that CD4+ and CD8+ T cells were sorted. Per the germline V gene, CDR1 is SNHLY and CDR2 is FYNNEI. The CDR3 covers 13 residues. Deletions cut 7 bases from V and 7 bases from J, with 13 bases between. The sequencing template was cDNA reverse transcribed from extracted RNA. Using immunoSEQ multiplex PCR, the repertoire was profiled, and TCRdb retains in-frame clones only, with some absent. The sample contains 100,000 to 150,000 clones, over 50% of which appear only once. V and J are TRBV2 and TRBJ2-2; D is uncertain. The sequence came from a human donor with alopecia areata. Specimen: CD4+ T cells sorted from blood, collected at week 0. The CDR3 sequence: CASKVAEVGELFF. CDR3 coding DNA: TGTGCCAGCAAAGTAGCCGAGGTCGGGGAGCTGTTTTTT.